This T cell receptor beta chain was captured in a study of sequential checkpoint blockade in melanoma. Looking at the study overall: Maintenance nivolumab came after either treatment sequence.

Treatment given: randomized to nivolumab then ipilimumab (arm A) or the reverse (arm B). TCRdb keeps only in-frame clones here, not all; method: immunoSEQ multiplex PCR. The sample lists more than 9,500 clones; around 83% were seen once. The CDR3 contains 12 residues. Germline V lookup: CDR1 MDHEN, CDR2 SYDVKM. V lost 6 bases and J 7 bases, leaving 9 bases between the germline ends. Sequencing was performed on CD8+ T cells sorted from blood (inferred from file names), taken from a patient given nivolumab and ipilimumab in sequence. This receptor was taken from a human donor with melanoma. The chain uses TRBV28 and TRBJ2-2; D not certain. In DNA form, the CDR3 reads TGTGCCAGCAGCCGACTCGACGGGGAGCTGTTTTTT. Translating it yields CASSRLDGELFF.